The 7 T cell receptor beta chains reported below all come from one sample, sequenced in a study of blood T cells in healthy people across ages (dated by TCRdb to between 2014 and 2017). Library construction relied on 5' RACE. Sequencing took place on an Illumina HiSeq 2500. A second PCR of about 7 to 12 cycles was run with a J-beta primer mix and a sample-barcoded 5' primer. TCRdb passed the public sequencing reads through fastp at Q25 and MiXCR, retaining productive beta sequences. Under each unique CDR3 protein, matching rows form one entry showing the most common genes and DNA. The sample has over a million distinct CDR3 sequences on record, 42% of them singletons. The ten most abundant clones make up 7.9% of the sample. The sample comprised blood. The receptors shown here come from a woman younger than 35 in good health.

This clonotype was counted many times. The CDR3 sequence: CASSLDPGGDYGYTF. The DNA for the CDR3 is TGCGCCAGCAGCTTGGACCCGGGGGGAGACTATGGCTACACCTTC. V is TRBV5-1 and J is TRBJ1-2, with a tentative D call TRBD1 (5 bases). V lost 0 bases and J lost 3, with 12 bases in between. Germline V gene lookup returns CDR1 SGHRS and CDR2 YFSETQ. The CDR3 length is 15 residues. The full variable domain, in which reference TRBV5-1 and TRBJ1-2 provide the parts outside the CDR3, is KAGVTQTPRYLIKTRGQQVTLSCSPISGHRSVSWYQQTPGQGLQFLFEYFSETQRNKGNFPGRFSGRQFSNSRSEMNVSTLELGDSALYLCASSLDPGGDYGYTFGSGTRLTVV.

The V and J genes are TRBV18 and TRBJ2-7; D perhaps matches TRBD2 (6 bases). Trimming took 3 bases from V and 6 from J, leaving 12 bases between them. The CDR3 has 13 residues. In germline, CDR1 is KGHSH, CDR2 LQKENI. CDR3 protein: CASSPGLRVEQYF. As DNA, the CDR3 is TGTGCCAGCTCACCGGGACTCCGCGTCGAGCAGTACTTC.

The gene calls are TRBV6-1 and TRBJ1-1; no definite D call. CDR1 is MNHNS, CDR2 SASEGT, per germline. There are 16 residues in the CDR3. The V gene lost 6 bases and the J gene lost 4 bases, with 21 bases spanning the gap. The CDR3 DNA sequence: TGTGCCAGCAGGACGCAGGCACCAACAGTCACCACTGAAGCTTTCTTT. Its translation: CASRTQAPTVTTEAFF.

V gene TRBV7-9 combines with J gene TRBJ2-1, with no clear D. The CDR3 extends over 14 amino acids. Per germline, CDR1 SEHNR and CDR2 FQNEAQ (reference sequence). V was clipped by 2 bases and J by 0 bases, with 5 bases between them. The CDR3 is CASSLPFSYNEQFF. The DNA of the CDR3 is TGTGCCAGCAGCTTACCTTTCTCCTACAATGAGCAGTTCTTC.

The V call is TRBV4-1, the J call TRBJ2-2; D remains unclear. This CDR3 region has 17 residues. Trimming stripped 0 bases from V and 2 bases from J, with 13 bases between. Germline V gene data show CDR1 as MGHRA and CDR2 as YSYEKL. The CDR3 reads CASSQDSRVTNTGELFF. The CDR3 bases are TGCGCCAGCAGCCAAGATTCTAGGGTCACCAACACCGGGGAGCTGTTTTTT.

A few counts support this clonotype. V is TRBV7-8 and J is TRBJ2-4, with TRBD2 matching 14 bases. The junction had 3 bases not matched to a gene; V was cut back by 1 base and J by 7 bases. CDR3 size: 16 residues. CDR1 is SGHVS and CDR2 is FQNEAQ in the germline V gene. CDR3 region: CASSLGLAGGENIQYF. Here the CDR3 DNA reads TGTGCCAGCAGCTTAGGACTAGCGGGAGGGGAGAACATTCAGTACTTC.

CDR3 DNA: TGTGCCACCTGGGGACAGAGGACCTGGGGCTACACCTTC. Amino acids: CATWGQRTWGYTF. The genes are TRBV25-1 and TRBJ1-2; TRBD1 matches 7 bases. Germline V gene data show CDR1 as MGHDK and CDR2 as SYGVNS. This CDR3 has 13 amino acids. Trimming took 10 bases from V and 8 from J; bases not matched to a gene: 13.